This T cell receptor (beta chain) was recovered during a study of T-cell memory formation after mild COVID-19. Study-wide background: Largely, the TCR clusters proved donor specific. Study-wide points: Mainly CM and EM harbored the contracting CD4+ clones; mainly EMRA harbored the CD8+ ones. A second wave expanding day 15 to 37 was CD4+-biased; contracting clones were balanced.

TCRalpha and TCRbeta libraries used 5'RACE with constant-segment primers and UMIs. TCRdb reprocessed the 5' RACE reads with MiXCR, giving one entry per CDR3 protein. The sample lists roughly 150,000 distinct CDR3 sequences; 13% to 15% were seen once. Trimming pared 2 bases from V and 5 bases from J, leaving 12 bases between. There are 15 residues in the CDR3. The germline V gene encodes CDR1 SEHNR and CDR2 FQNEAQ (reference sequence). As concerns this clonotype: The antigen remains undetermined.

The V and J genes are TRBV7-9 and TRBJ2-2, with D perhaps matching TRBD2 (6 bases). The origin of this receptor is an adult woman who had mild COVID-19 (a few samples of this study predate the infection). Cell type and time point are not known. The sample consisted of PBMCs or a T cell subset sorted from them (not recorded which). CDR3: CASSLPTGETGELFF. Written as DNA, the CDR3 is TGTGCCAGCAGCTTACCAACGGGGGAAACCGGGGAGCTGTTTTTT.